A selection of T cell receptor beta chains follows, all from one sample in a study of regulatory T cells in long-lasting Graves disease. TCRdb recomputed calls from the multiplex PCR reads with MiXCR, one row per CDR3 protein. The sample lists fewer than 450,000 distinct CDR3 sequences, approximately 16% seen once, with over 7% in the top ten. These data were also reused for a study on T cells in Graves' hyperthyroidism and ophthalmopathy.

This material consisted of peripheral blood mononuclear cells (PBMCs), taken at new diagnosis, from a patient treated with antithyroid drugs. The receptors were sampled from a woman aged 35 to 49 with Graves disease. Both conserved end residues are part of each CDR3. Each record gives: clone size, J gene, V gene, D gene, CDR3 protein, CDR3 DNA. The D gene is left open where the match is weak. The listing skips clone size in some rows; elsewhere it reads once, few, many or a size class.

clone_size: NA
j_call: TRBJ2-7
v_call: TRBV28
d_call: NA
cdr3_aa: CAIRTLKDYEQYF
cdr3_nt: TGTGCCATCCGGACCCTTAAAGACTACGAGCAGTACTTC

clone_size: NA
j_call: TRBJ1-1
v_call: TRBV28
d_call: NA
cdr3_aa: CASRWEAEAFF
cdr3_nt: TGTGCCAGCCGGTGGGAAGCTGAAGCTTTCTTT

clone_size: many
j_call: TRBJ2-3
v_call: TRBV2
d_call: TRBD2
cdr3_aa: CASSSGTSYTDTQYF
cdr3_nt: TGTGCCAGCAGTTCCGGGACTAGCTACACAGATACGCAGTATTTT

clone_size: many
j_call: TRBJ2-7
v_call: TRBV28
d_call: TRBD2
cdr3_aa: CASSLVSAGLSYEQYF
cdr3_nt: TGTGCCAGCAGTTTAGTGTCAGCGGGATTGTCGTACGAGCAGTACTTC

clone_size: NA
j_call: TRBJ2-3
v_call: TRBV13
d_call: TRBD2
cdr3_aa: CASSYGLAVSTDTQYF
cdr3_nt: TGTGCCAGCAGCTATGGACTAGCGGTGAGCACAGATACGCAGTATTTT

clone_size: few
j_call: TRBJ2-1
v_call: TRBV7-3
d_call: NA
cdr3_aa: CASSLSQGKNEQFF
cdr3_nt: TGTGCCAGCAGCTTAAGTCAGGGGAAAAATGAGCAGTTCTTC

clone_size: few
j_call: TRBJ2-7
v_call: TRBV19
d_call: TRBD2
cdr3_aa: CASGGGGLGKYEQYF
cdr3_nt: TGTGCCAGTGGCGGGGGGGGCCTAGGGAAATACGAGCAGTACTTC

clone_size: many
j_call: TRBJ2-3
v_call: TRBV6-1
d_call: NA
cdr3_aa: CASSRQGTDTQYF
cdr3_nt: TGTGCCAGCAGCCGACAGGGCACAGATACGCAGTATTTT

clone_size: many
j_call: TRBJ2-1
v_call: TRBV5-1
d_call: NA
cdr3_aa: CASSRQLGAEQFF
cdr3_nt: TGCGCCAGCAGCCGACAACTAGGGGCTGAGCAGTTCTTC

clone_size: many
j_call: TRBJ2-4
v_call: TRBV7-3
d_call: NA
cdr3_aa: CASSFMESGIQYF
cdr3_nt: TGTGCCAGCAGCTTTATGGAATCCGGCATTCAGTACTTC

clone_size: many
j_call: TRBJ2-5
v_call: TRBV27
d_call: TRBD2
cdr3_aa: CASSPLAGGPVETQYF
cdr3_nt: TGTGCCAGCAGTCCACTAGCGGGAGGGCCTGTAGAGACCCAGTACTTC

clone_size: few
j_call: TRBJ2-7
v_call: TRBV2
d_call: TRBD2
cdr3_aa: CASSEVSSGSAEQYF
cdr3_nt: TGTGCCAGCAGTGAAGTATCTAGCGGGAGCGCCGAGCAGTACTTC

clone_size: many
j_call: TRBJ2-3
v_call: TRBV11-2
d_call: NA
cdr3_aa: CASSSAVIGSDTQYF
cdr3_nt: TGTGCCAGCAGCTCCGCCGTAATCGGGTCAGATACGCAGTATTTT

clone_size: many
j_call: TRBJ2-1
v_call: TRBV11-1
d_call: NA
cdr3_aa: CASSLGAGGHNEQFF
cdr3_nt: TGTGCCAGCAGCTTAGGGGCGGGTGGCCACAATGAGCAGTTCTTC

clone_size: few
j_call: TRBJ2-1
v_call: TRBV13
d_call: NA
cdr3_aa: CASSMVGGSDEQFF
cdr3_nt: TGTGCCAGCAGCATGGTCGGGGGATCGGATGAGCAGTTCTTC

clone_size: NA
j_call: TRBJ1-5
v_call: TRBV28
d_call: NA
cdr3_aa: CASSLRPNNQPQHF
cdr3_nt: TGTGCCAGCAGTTTGAGGCCAAATAATCAGCCCCAGCATTTT

clone_size: many
j_call: TRBJ2-3
v_call: TRBV5-5
d_call: NA
cdr3_aa: CASSLAGQGGADTQYF
cdr3_nt: TGTGCCAGCAGCTTGGCCGGGCAGGGGGGCGCAGATACGCAGTATTTT